This is a list of T cell receptor beta chains from one sample in a study of post-analysis software for immune sequencing data. TCRdb itself ran the PCR reads through MiXCR, one entry per CDR3 protein. The profile shows about 500,000 distinct CDR3 sequences, 45% of them singletons. Specimen: blood. The receptors come from a girl aged 10-17 years with multiple sclerosis. Both conserved end residues are part of each CDR3. The D gene is left open where the match is weak. Rows give clone size only sometimes, using once, few, many, or a class for an expanded clone.

j_gene | abundance | v_gene | d_gene | CDR3aa | CDR3nt
TRBJ2-3 | few | TRBV4-1 | - | CASSPQVSGSSTDTQYF | TGCGCCAGCAGCCCCCAAGTGAGCGGATCTAGCACAGATACGCAGTATTTT
TRBJ2-5 | - | TRBV5-4 | - | CASSLVQGPSETQYF | TGTGCCAGCAGCTTGGTGCAGGGGCCTTCGGAGACCCAGTACTTC
TRBJ2-1 | - | TRBV6-6 | - | CASTGRGGNEQFF | TGTGCCAGCACTGGACGGGGAGGAAATGAGCAGTTCTTC
TRBJ2-3 | - | TRBV3-1 | TRBD1 | CASSQVWGQGTDTQYF | TGTGCCAGCAGCCAAGTTTGGGGACAGGGCACAGATACGCAGTATTTT
TRBJ1-1 | - | TRBV7-8 | TRBD1 | CASRVMPSGGNTEAFF | TGTGCCAGCAGGGTTATGCCCTCAGGGGGGAACACTGAAGCTTTCTTT
TRBJ2-7 | few | TRBV10-3 | - | CAISESGNSYEQYF | TGTGCCATCAGTGAATCCGGGAACTCCTACGAGCAGTACTTC
TRBJ2-7 | - | TRBV20-1 | - | CSAFNRNSGTYEQYF | TGCAGTGCGTTCAACCGAAATAGCGGTACCTACGAGCAGTACTTC
TRBJ2-5 | - | TRBV5-1 | - | CASHKREQIQETQYF | TGCGCCAGCCACAAGCGCGAACAGATCCAAGAGACCCAGTACTTC
TRBJ1-2 | once | TRBV20-1 | - | CSATPKGGAHYGYTF | TGCAGTGCTACACCAAAAGGAGGGGCCCACTATGGCTACACCTTC
TRBJ2-5 | few | TRBV5-5 | TRBD2 | CASSLDLGLAGETQYF | TGTGCCAGCAGCTTGGATCTCGGACTAGCTGGGGAGACCCAGTACTTC
TRBJ2-1 | - | TRBV11-2 | - | CASSLVRASAGNEQFF | TGTGCCAGCAGCTTAGTGAGGGCTAGCGCAGGCAATGAGCAGTTCTTC
TRBJ1-2 | few | TRBV5-1 | - | CASSPDTSNYGYTF | TGCGCCAGCAGCCCGGACACATCTAACTATGGCTACACCTTC
TRBJ1-2 | - | TRBV29-1 | TRBD1 | CSVDRGDCGYTF | TGCAGCGTGGACAGGGGAGACTGTGGCTACACCTTC
TRBJ2-1 | - | TRBV28 | TRBD1 | CASSLGTGLHNEQFF | TGTGCCAGCAGTTTAGGGACAGGGTTGCACAATGAGCAGTTCTTC
TRBJ1-4 | - | TRBV3-1 | - | CASNQEATGEKLFF | TGTGCCAGCAACCAAGAAGCCACTGGGGAAAAACTGTTTTTT
TRBJ2-7 | - | TRBV12-3/TRBV12-4 | - | CASRGTVRDEQYF | TGTGCCAGCAGGGGCACAGTCCGGGATGAGCAGTACTTC
TRBJ2-1 | few | TRBV15 | TRBD2 | CATSGRLAGAFNEQFF | TGTGCCACCAGCGGAAGGCTAGCGGGAGCGTTCAATGAGCAGTTCTTC
TRBJ1-2 | - | TRBV6-1 | - | CASSEARLGETYGYTF | TGTGCCAGCAGTGAAGCGCGTTTAGGGGAGACCTATGGCTACACCTTC
TRBJ2-2 | - | TRBV5-1 | - | CASSLPDTLAELFF | TGCGCCAGCAGCTTGCCGGACACTCTCGCGGAGCTGTTTTTT
TRBJ1-2 | - | TRBV10-3 | TRBD1 | CAMSGAGGYGYTF | TGTGCCATGTCAGGGGCAGGGGGCTATGGCTACACCTTC
TRBJ2-7 | few | TRBV20-1 | TRBD1 | CSASQGQGHDEQYF | TGCAGTGCCTCCCAGGGACAGGGTCACGACGAGCAGTACTTC
TRBJ1-2 | few | TRBV4-1 | - | CASSQDPRRARANYGYTF | TGCGCCAGCAGCCAAGATCCCCGCAGGGCGAGAGCTAACTATGGCTACACCTTC
TRBJ2-7 | - | TRBV28 | - | CASSLGPSGEQYF | TGTGCCAGCAGTTTAGGACCCTCTGGCGAGCAGTACTTC
TRBJ2-5 | few | TRBV20-1 | - | CSARDPGRETQYF | TGCAGTGCTAGGGACCCGGGGAGGGAGACCCAGTACTTC
TRBJ1-1 | few | TRBV3-1 | - | CASSPFQDVGDTEAFF | TGTGCCAGCAGCCCCTTTCAAGACGTCGGGGACACTGAAGCTTTCTTT
TRBJ2-7 | few | TRBV29-1 | TRBD2 | CSVEDRLAGVSYEQYF | TGCAGCGTTGAAGACCGACTAGCGGGAGTATCCTACGAGCAGTACTTC
TRBJ2-7 | - | TRBV3-1 | - | CASSQERRDGYEQYF | TGTGCCAGCAGCCAAGAAAGGCGGGATGGCTACGAGCAGTACTTC
TRBJ1-5 | - | TRBV12-3/TRBV12-4 | - | CASSSDSGSNQPQHF | TGTGCCAGCAGCTCGGACAGCGGGAGCAATCAGCCCCAGCATTTT
TRBJ2-7 | - | TRBV14 | - | CASSPGPVRGEQYF | TGTGCCAGCAGCCCCGGTCCCGTTCGTGGCGAGCAGTACTTC
TRBJ2-7 | - | TRBV20-1 | TRBD2 | CSARAGGSVSYEQYF | TGCAGTGCTAGAGCCGGGGGGTCCGTCTCCTACGAGCAGTACTTC
TRBJ2-7 | - | TRBV4-2 | TRBD1 | CASSQVSGQGSEQYF | TGTGCCAGCAGCCAAGTCTCGGGACAGGGGAGCGAGCAGTACTTC
TRBJ2-5 | - | TRBV12-3/TRBV12-4 | - | CASSCGPLLLEQYF | TGTGCCAGCAGTTGCGGGCCCCTGCTCCTGGAGCAGTACTTC
TRBJ1-2 | few | TRBV7-6 | TRBD1 | CASSPRTGWEDGYTF | TGTGCCAGCAGCCCGAGGACAGGGTGGGAGGATGGCTACACCTTC
TRBJ2-7 | - | TRBV7-2 | - | CASSFGAQPYEQYF | TGTGCCAGCAGCTTCGGCGCCCAGCCCTACGAGCAGTACTTC
TRBJ2-5 | once | TRBV25-1 | - | CASAGGRGETQYF | TGTGCCAGTGCTGGGGGGCGCGGGGAGACCCAGTACTTC
TRBJ2-5 | - | TRBV20-1 | TRBD2 | CSARDPEGTSGINLETQYF | TGCAGTGCTAGAGACCCCGAAGGGACTAGCGGGATTAATTTAGAGACCCAGTACTTC
TRBJ2-7 | few | TRBV6-6 | - | CASSYEPGASYEQYF | TGTGCCAGCAGTTACGAACCGGGTGCCTCCTACGAGCAGTACTTC
TRBJ1-2 | - | TRBV27 | - | CASSPYPASGVGYTF | TGTGCCAGCAGCCCCTACCCGGCCTCTGGGGTTGGCTACACCTTC
TRBJ1-1 | - | TRBV4-2 | TRBD1 | CASSRGHGQGEKTEAFF | TGTGCCAGCAGCCGAGGACATGGACAGGGGGAGAAAACTGAAGCTTTCTTT
TRBJ2-3 | - | TRBV9 | TRBD2 | CASSVGAGEGADTQYF | TGTGCCAGCAGCGTAGGGGCGGGAGAGGGTGCAGATACGCAGTATTTT
TRBJ1-4 | - | TRBV15 | - | CATSRGLGEKLFF | TGTGCCACCAGCAGAGGATTAGGGGAAAAACTGTTTTTT
TRBJ2-3 | few | TRBV7-2 | - | CASSLVAAGYTDTQYF | TGTGCCAGCAGCTTAGTTGCAGCGGGCTACACAGATACGCAGTATTTT
TRBJ2-4 | - | TRBV7-8 | - | CTSSFSGLQEQYF | TGTACCAGCAGCTTTAGTGGGCTGCAGGAGCAGTACTTC
TRBJ2-5 | - | TRBV4-1 | TRBD1 | CASSQDRGQGWTQYF | TGCGCCAGCAGCCAAGATAGAGGACAGGGGTGGACCCAGTACTTC
TRBJ2-1 | - | TRBV9 | TRBD2 | CASSPLVPGLASHEQFF | TGTGCCAGCAGCCCCCTAGTCCCGGGACTAGCGTCCCATGAGCAGTTCTTC
TRBJ2-3 | - | TRBV20-1 | - | CSARPPLAPHTDTQYF | TGCAGTGCTAGACCCCCCCTAGCCCCACACACAGATACGCAGTATTTT
TRBJ2-1 | few | TRBV27 | - | CASSPELQGGRDEQFF | TGTGCCAGCAGTCCCGAACTACAGGGTGGAAGGGATGAGCAGTTCTTC
TRBJ1-5 | - | TRBV20-1 | - | CSARYGGGNQPQHF | TGCAGTGCTAGATACGGGGGCGGCAATCAGCCCCAGCATTTT
TRBJ1-5 | - | TRBV10-3 | - | CAIRADPGNQPQHF | TGTGCCATCAGGGCTGATCCGGGCAATCAGCCCCAGCATTTT